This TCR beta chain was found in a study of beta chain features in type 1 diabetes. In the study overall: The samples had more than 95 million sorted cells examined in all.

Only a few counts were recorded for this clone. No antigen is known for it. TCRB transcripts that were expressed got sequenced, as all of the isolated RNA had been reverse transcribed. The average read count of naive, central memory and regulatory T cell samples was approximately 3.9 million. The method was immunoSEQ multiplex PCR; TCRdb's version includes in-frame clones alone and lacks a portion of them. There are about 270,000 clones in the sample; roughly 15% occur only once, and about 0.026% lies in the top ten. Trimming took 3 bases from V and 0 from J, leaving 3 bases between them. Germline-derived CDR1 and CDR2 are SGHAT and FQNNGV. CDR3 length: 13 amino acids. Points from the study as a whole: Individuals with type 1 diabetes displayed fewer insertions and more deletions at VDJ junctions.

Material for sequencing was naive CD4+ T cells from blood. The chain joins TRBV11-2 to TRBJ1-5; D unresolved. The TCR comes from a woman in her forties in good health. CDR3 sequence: CASSLRSNQPQHF. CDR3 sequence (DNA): TGTGCCAGCAGCTTGCGTAGCAATCAGCCCCAGCATTTT.